This note documents a single T cell receptor beta chain sequence. What antigen it recognizes has not been identified. Per-nucleotide qualities are absent, and no much larger clonotype sits a single base away. The immunoSEQ Assay, a bias-controlled multiplex PCR, was used to amplify TCRbeta CDR3 regions from genomic DNA. On the authors' methods: The number of nucleated cells in each sample was estimated from the amplification of reference gene primers within the assay. Sequence reads were collapsed and filtered to measure the absolute abundance of every unique TCRbeta CDR3 rearrangement. For each sample, productive Simpson clonality was calculated as the square root of Simpson's diversity index over productive rearrangements. TCRdb took this table from immuneACCESS and kept in-frame rearrangements with V and J called. Such tables lack part of the clones; where checked against another copy, unresolved V genes explain under half of the gap, and the rest is unexplained. The DNA gave D and trimming, while V, J and clone size come from that table. The sample table shows approximately 480,000 clones, and 75% to 90% are seen once. Clones ranked in the top ten supply 0.7% to 1% of the sample.

This record belongs to a study of blood T cell repertoires in COVID-19 (dated by TCRdb to 2019 to 2021). Notes on the research overall: Samples covering the acute and convalescent phases of COVID-19 were provided by collaborators in the United States, Italy and Spain. The repertoires were released in a freely available public database intended as a resource for research on the immune response to SARS-CoV-2. Subjects who had been exposed to COVID-19, were actively infected with it, or had recovered from it provided the deeply sampled blood TCRbeta repertoires that made up the dataset. The material from the prospective study consisted of cDNA or gDNA derived from T cells, B-cell-depleted T cells, or PBMCs. The sample metadata nearly always contained a de-identified subject ID, COVID-19 status, age in years and sex. Where available, HLA class I and class II types were taken from metadata supplied by the sample provider and were not determined by assay-based typing. The samples were drawn from two sources: the first 160 participants of the ongoing ImmuneRACE study, and 1,000 to 1,500 subjects contributed by 6 global collaborators.

The V end gives up 5 bases and the J end 3 bases, leaving 4 bases in the junction not matched to a gene. CDR1 PRHDT and CDR2 FYEKMQ are derived from the germline V gene (reference sequence). There are 15 amino acids in the CDR3, from cysteine to phenylalanine inclusive. Only the CDR3 region is kept as DNA, spanning 45 bases read in frame from base 1. What the study reported, not specific to this receptor: Clinical and demographic metadata were provided uncurated, with the amount varying by source and participant.

At one collaborating source in Seattle, patients were enrolled during active infection and were followed longitudinally through the course of disease. The collaborating institutions used their own protocols to collect whole blood in K2EDTA tubes. For TCRbeta analysis, collaborators shipped samples as frozen whole blood, isolated PBMCs, or DNA extracted from either of those sample types. The receptor's source is a man aged 18 to 30 with COVID-19, enrolled during active disease. Source material: peripheral blood. This chain is built from TRBV13 and TRBJ2-3; 11 central nucleotides agree with TRBD1. CDR3 protein: CASSLGQGGTDTQYF. In nucleotides, the sequence is TGTGCCAGCAGCCTGGGACAGGGGGGAACAGATACGCAGTATTTT.